Below, 32 T cell receptor beta chains from the same sample are listed, as sequenced in a study of cytomegalovirus exposure and HLA in healthy donors. 60 Vbeta and 13 Jbeta primers were used in PCR. Sequencing was performed with immunoSEQ multiplex PCR; in TCRdb, only in-frame clones are kept and a portion is missing. The table has 150,000 to 200,000 clones, around four fifths seen once. Sequencing used PBMCs. These receptor sequences come from a woman in her thirties in good health and CMV-seronegative.

The chain has TRBV5-1 and TRBJ2-1; 11 positions agree with TRBD2. Germline CDR1 and CDR2: SGHRS and YFSETQ. J gave up 4 bases and V 1 base, and 7 bases lay outside the gene matches. The CDR3 loop spans 17 amino acids. CDR3 DNA: TGCGCCAGCAGCTTGCCCCACACTAGCGGGGGTTACAATGAGCAGTTCTTC. Translation gives CASSLPHTSGGYNEQFF.

Details on this clone: At the DNA level, this CDR3 is encoded by other sequences in the same sample as well. The chain has TRBV6-5 and TRBJ2-1; 7 nucleotides line up with TRBD1. The V gene's germline CDR1 is MNHEY and CDR2 SVGAGI. After removal of 2 bases from V and 0 bases from J, the junction contained 1 base not matched to a gene. This CDR3 has 15 amino acids. The CDR3 here is CASSYAGGSYNEQFF. CDR3 bases: TGTGCCAGCAGTTACGCAGGGGGCTCCTACAATGAGCAGTTCTTC.

There are a few counts of this clone. CDR3 loop: CASSYSRLFEQYF. The CDR3 DNA sequence: TGTGCCAGCAGTTACTCGAGACTGTTCGAGCAGTACTTC. The V and J genes are TRBV6-5 and TRBJ2-7, with unresolved D. V gave up 0 bases and J gave up 6 bases, with 9 bases separating them. The CDR3 extends over 13 amino acids. Germline CDR1 and CDR2: MNHEY and SVGAGI.

The chain carries TRBV5-1 and TRBJ1-6; unclear D gene. The CDR3 has 13 residues. Germline V gives CDR1 SGHRS, CDR2 YFSETQ. The V end lost 4 bases, the J end lost 8 bases, and 10 bases lay between the germline ends. This CDR3 is CASSVALDSPLHF. CDR3 coding DNA: TGCGCCAGCAGCGTCGCGTTAGATTCACCCCTCCACTTT. The full variable domain, in which reference TRBV5-1 and TRBJ1-6 provide the parts outside the CDR3, is KAGVTQTPRYLIKTRGQQVTLSCSPISGHRSVSWYQQTPGQGLQFLFEYFSETQRNKGNFPGRFSGRQFSNSRSEMNVSTLELGDSALYLCASSVALDSPLHFGNGTRLTVT.

With regard to this clone: The same CDR3 also results from other DNA sequences found in this sample. The chain couples TRBV6-5 to TRBJ2-3; D is perhaps TRBD2 (6 bases). V lost 0 bases and J 6 bases, leaving 10 bases between the germline ends. The CDR3 runs to 14 residues. CDR1 and CDR2 from the germline V gene are MNHEY and SVGAGI. The CDR3 is CASSYSLAADTQYF. For the CDR3, the DNA is TGTGCCAGCAGTTACTCGTTAGCGGCGGATACGCAGTATTTT.

The genes are TRBV7-9 and TRBJ2-7; 9 nucleotides match TRBD2. This CDR3 is 13 amino acids long. J was trimmed by 9 bases and V by 5 bases; bases with no gene match: 8. Germline CDR1 and CDR2: SEHNR and FQNEAQ (reference sequence). The CDR3 spells CASSPLTSGGQYF. The CDR3 DNA sequence: TGTGCCAGCAGCCCCTTGACTAGCGGCGGGCAGTACTTC.

This sequence joins TRBV30 and TRBJ1-6; 7 positions agree with TRBD1. The V gene's germline CDR1 is GTSNPN and CDR2 SVGIG (reference sequence). With V trimmed by 0 bases and J by 8 bases, 4 bases remained unmatched. The CDR3 spans 14 residues. CDR3 region: CAWSVGRGDSPLHF. The DNA for the CDR3 is TGTGCCTGGAGTGTGGGCAGGGGGGATTCACCCCTCCACTTT.

The gene calls are TRBV5-4 and TRBJ2-3; the D gene is possibly TRBD2 (6 bases). Trimming took 0 bases from V and 3 from J, leaving 14 bases between them. The CDR3 contains 16 residues. Looked up from germline, CDR1 is SGHNT and CDR2 is YYREEE (reference sequence). The chain's CDR3 is CASSLAGGGATDTQYF. The CDR3 region has the DNA TGTGCCAGCAGCTTGGCCGGTGGCGGGGCAACAGATACGCAGTATTTT.

This chain uses TRBV28 with TRBJ2-2; D is undetermined. CDR1 and CDR2 from the germline V gene are MDHEN and SYDVKM. The CDR3 has 12 amino acids. The ends were cut back, 8 bases at V and 1 base at J, with 5 bases in the middle. CDR3 in amino acids: CASGGNTGELFF. As DNA, the CDR3 is TGTGCCAGCGGCGGGAACACCGGGGAGCTGTTTTTT.

The chain is built from TRBV4-1 and TRBJ1-2, with unresolved D. CDR1 MGHRA and CDR2 YSYEKL come from the germline V gene. V was pared by 1 base and J by 6 bases, with 18 bases between. The CDR3 contains 16 residues. The CDR3 protein is CASSQGRLPRRDGYTF. CDR3 nucleotides: TGCGCCAGCAGCCAAGGCCGGCTGCCGCGGAGAGATGGCTACACCTTC.

This clone was observed a single time. This rearrangement joins TRBV19 to TRBJ1-6; D unresolved. The CDR3 is 16 residues long. The V end was cut by 5 bases, the J end by 7 bases, with 18 bases between. Germline V gene sequence: CDR1 LNHDA, CDR2 SQIVND (reference sequence). The CDR3 here is CASSHTLGRRNSPLHF. CDR3 sequence (DNA): TGTGCCAGTAGTCATACCCTAGGGAGGAGGAATTCACCCCTCCACTTT.

J is TRBJ2-3 and V is TRBV5-1; 7 nucleotides agree with TRBD1. V gave up 3 bases and J gave up 7 bases; unmatched junction bases: 11. The CDR3 has 15 amino acids. Germline values: CDR1 SGHRS, CDR2 YFSETQ. The CDR3 protein is CASSSFPGTANTQYF. Here the CDR3 DNA reads TGCGCCAGCAGCTCTTTTCCCGGGACAGCAAATACGCAGTATTTT.

The chain links TRBV27 to TRBJ2-5, with 11 bases matching TRBD1. The length of the CDR3 is 14 residues. The germline V gene encodes CDR1 MNHEY and CDR2 SMNVEV (reference sequence). V dropped 4 bases and J dropped 5; count of bases not matched to a gene: 3. In nucleotides, the CDR3 is TGTGCCAGCAGTTGGACAGGGGGCTTCGAGACCCAGTACTTC. Encoded protein: CASSWTGGFETQYF.

This clone has only one observation. The chain recombines TRBV15 with TRBJ2-1; the match to TRBD2 covers 9 bases. With 2 bases clipped from V and 6 bases from J, the junction kept 5 bases outside the gene matches. Germline V gene lookup returns CDR1 LNHNV and CDR2 YYDKDF (reference sequence). The CDR3 is 15 residues long. The chain's CDR3 is CATSRLGGGANEQFF. The CDR3, as DNA: TGTGCCACCAGCAGACTGGGCGGGGGGGCCAATGAGCAGTTCTTC.

V gene TRBV2 combines with J gene TRBJ2-4; D is possibly TRBD2 (6 bases). The germline gives CDR1 SNHLY, CDR2 FYNNEI. The CDR3 runs to 14 residues. V was trimmed by 7 bases and J by 0 bases, leaving 10 bases between them. The CDR3 region is CASTGGLAKNIQYF. In DNA form, the CDR3 reads TGTGCCAGCACCGGGGGATTAGCCAAAAACATTCAGTACTTC.

V gene TRBV2 combines with J gene TRBJ1-5; maybe TRBD1 (6 bases). The germline CDR1 and CDR2 sequences are SNHLY and FYNNEI. The CDR3 runs 14 residues. V lost 1 base and J 4 bases, leaving 8 bases between the germline ends. The CDR3 spells CASSEGGTNQPQHF. CDR3 DNA sequence: TGTGCCAGCAGTGAAGGAGGGACAAATCAGCCCCAGCATTTT. Supplemented by reference TRBV2 and TRBJ1-5, the full variable domain reads EPEVTQTPSHQVTQMGQEVILRCVPISNHLYFYWYRQILGQKVEFLVSFYNNEISEKSEIFDDQFSVERPDGSNFTLKIRSTKLEDSAMYFCASSEGGTNQPQHFGDGTRLSIL.

This rearrangement joins TRBV4-1 to TRBJ2-5, with 7 bases aligning to TRBD1. CDR1 is MGHRA and CDR2 is YSYEKL in the germline V gene. The CDR3 runs 14 residues. J was trimmed by 5 bases and V by 2 bases; bases with no gene match: 5. Here the CDR3 DNA reads TGCGCCAGCAGCCAATCGGACAGGCGGGAGACCCAGTACTTC. Its translation: CASSQSDRRETQYF.

The rearrangement joins TRBV7-3 to TRBJ1-1, with TRBD1 matching 7 bases. Germline-derived CDR1 and CDR2 are SGHTA and FQGTGA. V dropped 5 bases and J dropped 3; count of bases not matched to a gene: 6. The CDR3 is 14 amino acids. CDR3 amino acids: CASSQEGAHTEAFF. The CDR3 region has the DNA TGTGCCAGCAGCCAGGAGGGGGCACACACTGAAGCTTTCTTT.

The CDR3, as DNA: TGTGCCAGCAGCTTTCAAACGAACAGTCGCGATTCACCCCTCCACTTT. This encodes CASSFQTNSRDSPLHF. V usage is TRBV7-9 and J usage is TRBJ1-6; no firm D call. The CDR3 consists of 16 residues. The ends were cut back, 3 bases at V and 8 bases at J, with 17 bases in the middle. Germline-derived CDR1 and CDR2 are SEHNR and FQNEAQ (reference sequence).

This clone was seen a few times. The chain combines TRBV5-4 with TRBJ1-1; 8 nucleotides align to TRBD1. Germline values: CDR1 SGHNT, CDR2 YYREEE (reference sequence). V lost 4 bases and J lost 0; bases outside the gene matches: 17. The CDR3 contains 19 residues. Here the CDR3 reads CASSPGQGSGVLMNTEAFF. Written as DNA, the CDR3 is TGTGCCAGCAGCCCCGGACAGGGCTCCGGCGTCCTAATGAACACTGAAGCTTTCTTT.

The rearrangement joins TRBV18 to TRBJ2-7, with D possibly TRBD2 on 7 matching bases. CDR1 is KGHSH, CDR2 LQKENI, per germline. The V gene lost 2 bases and the J gene lost 3 bases, with 8 bases spanning the gap. The CDR3 runs to 13 residues. CDR3 nucleotides: TGTGCCAGCTCACCAAGGGGGGGCTACGAGCAGTACTTC. Translated, it gives CASSPRGGYEQYF. Using reference TRBV18 and TRBJ2-7 for the parts outside the CDR3, the full variable domain is NAGVMQNPRHLVRRRGQEARLRCSPMKGHSHVYWYRQLPEEGLKFMVYLQKENIIDESGMPKERFSAEFPKEGPSILRIQQVVRGDSAAYFCASSPRGGYEQYFGPGTRLTVT.

The V gene is TRBV18, the J gene TRBJ1-3; tentatively, D is TRBD1 (6 bases). The CDR3 totals 15 residues. Germline V CDR1 and CDR2: KGHSH, LQKENI. Trimming stripped 3 bases from V and 0 bases from J, with 9 bases between. The CDR3 coding sequence is TGTGCCAGCTCACCCACAGGGAACTCTGGAAACACCATATATTTT. Protein: CASSPTGNSGNTIYF.

The chain couples TRBV7-9 to TRBJ2-7; D gene unclear. CDR1 is SEHNR, CDR2 FQNEAQ, per germline (reference sequence). V was shortened by 3 bases and J by 0 bases, with 9 bases between the two germline ends. CDR3 size: 14 residues. Written as DNA, the CDR3 is TGTGCCAGCAGCTTCTCCCGAGCCTCCTACGAGCAGTACTTC. This encodes CASSFSRASYEQYF.

The chain links TRBV19 to TRBJ2-5, with TRBD1 matching over 7 bases. CDR3 length: 15 residues. Trimming cost V 7 bases and J 4 bases; bases outside gene matches: 12. Germline V lookup: CDR1 LNHDA, CDR2 SQIVND (reference sequence). The CDR3 reads CASTPRGQTGETQYF. The CDR3 DNA follows: TGTGCCAGTACCCCACGGGGACAGACTGGAGAGACCCAGTACTTC.

This clone ranks as medium-sized. The chain carries TRBV11-3 and TRBJ1-3; D unclear. The germline CDR1 and CDR2 sequences are SGHNT and YENEEA. The V end lost 5 bases, the J end lost 1 base, and 6 bases lay between the germline ends. The CDR3 length is 13 residues. For the CDR3, the DNA is TGTGCCAGCAGCCTATTTTCTGGAAACACCATATATTTT. It is translated as CASSLFSGNTIYF.

V and J are TRBV5-1 and TRBJ2-1; D is ambiguous. This CDR3 region has 16 residues. Trimming pared 0 bases from V and 0 bases from J, leaving 10 bases between. Per the germline V gene, CDR1 is SGHRS and CDR2 is YFSETQ. CDR3 loop: CASSLDPRSSYNEQFF. The CDR3 nucleotides read TGCGCCAGCAGCTTGGACCCTCGCAGCTCCTACAATGAGCAGTTCTTC.

The J gene is TRBJ2-1, the V gene TRBV29-1; weak D call: TRBD2 (6 bases). V was pared by 4 bases and J by 2 bases, with 9 bases between. CDR3 size: 13 residues. From germline, CDR1 is SQVTM and CDR2 ANQGSEA. The CDR3 sequence: CSVAEGPYNEQFF. The CDR3 DNA is TGCAGCGTTGCGGAGGGGCCCTACAATGAGCAGTTCTTC.

This chain joins TRBV10-3 and TRBJ1-6, with a possible D match to TRBD1 (5 bases). There are 16 residues in the CDR3. Germline CDR1 reads ENHRY; CDR2 reads SYGVKD. V lost 6 bases to trimming and J lost 4 bases, with 16 bases between them. The chain's CDR3 is CAISVSSGKYNSPLHF. The CDR3 DNA reads TGTGCCATCAGCGTATCCTCAGGGAAGTATAATTCACCCCTCCACTTT.

This clone has only a few counts. This chain joins TRBV9 and TRBJ2-3, with a tentative D call TRBD2 (7 bases). This CDR3 is 15 amino acids long. V was clipped by 5 bases and J by 4 bases, with 17 bases between them. Looked up from germline, CDR1 is SGDLS and CDR2 is YYNGEE. The CDR3 nucleotides read TGTGCCAGCAGTGGGGGAGGGGGGGCGGCAGATACGCAGTATTTT. As protein: CASSGGGGAADTQYF.

This clone was seen a handful of times. The chain employs TRBV28 and TRBJ1-6, with 7 bases matching TRBD1. The trim removed 5 bases at V and 4 bases at J, leaving 5 bases unmatched. Germline assignment: CDR1 MDHEN and CDR2 SYDVKM. The CDR3 contains 15 residues. The CDR3, as DNA: TGTGCCAGCAGTCCCACGACAGGGTATAATTCACCCCTCCACTTT. Protein product: CASSPTTGYNSPLHF.

The V and J genes are TRBV29-1 and TRBJ2-5; 8 bases match TRBD1. The DNA end is a closer match to TRBJ2-7, so the J assignment may be wrong. Per germline, CDR1 SQVTM and CDR2 ANQGSEA. CDR3 length equals 12 residues. Here the CDR3 reads CSARTGNYEQYF. CDR3 nucleotides: TGCAGCGCCCGGACAGGGAACTACGAGCAGTACTTC.

The chain uses TRBV18 and TRBJ1-2; 8 bases match TRBD1. V lost 3 bases and J lost 0; bases outside the gene matches: 3. This CDR3 has 15 amino acids. Per germline, CDR1 KGHSH and CDR2 LQKENI. CDR3 amino acids: CASSPDRVANYGYTF. The DNA of the CDR3 is TGTGCCAGCTCACCGGACAGGGTAGCTAACTATGGCTACACCTTC.